Below are 19 T cell receptor beta chains sequenced from a single sample in a study of TIL therapy for anti-PD-1-resistant metastatic lung cancer. Specified time point: pre-treatment sample, taken before nivolumab and TIL therapy. The immunoSEQ assay was v3. Data came from immunoSEQ multiplex PCR; TCRdb stores just in-frame clones and leaves some out. The table includes about 60,000 clones, more than 75% detected once. The sequenced sample was blood, obtained at baseline. Receptors originate from a person aged 25 to 79 with non-small cell lung cancer.

CDR3 DNA sequence: TGTGCCAGCAGCCCTCTCCACGGGAACACCGGGGAGCTGTTTTTT. Its protein is CASSPLHGNTGELFF. The chain carries TRBV2 and TRBJ2-2; D not certain. The CDR3 contains 15 residues. Trimming pared 6 bases from V and 1 base from J, leaving 12 bases between. The germline V gene encodes CDR1 SNHLY and CDR2 FYNNEI.

The chain carries TRBV5-4 and TRBJ2-1; 8 bases line up with TRBD2. This CDR3 is built from 14 residues. Looked up from germline, CDR1 is SGHNT and CDR2 is YYREEE (reference sequence). V lost 0 bases, J lost 5 bases, and 1 base stayed unmatched. This CDR3 reads CASSLVSGDNEQFF. In DNA, the CDR3 is TGTGCCAGCAGCTTGGTTAGCGGGGACAATGAGCAGTTCTTC.

The gene calls are TRBV28 and TRBJ2-7; D may be TRBD2 (5 bases). The CDR3 consists of 14 residues. The germline gives CDR1 MDHEN, CDR2 SYDVKM. V was shortened by 3 bases and J by 7 bases, with 16 bases between the two germline ends. As DNA, the CDR3 is TGTGCCAGCAGTTTCGGTCCAACTCGGAGGGAGCAGTACTTC. Amino acid sequence: CASSFGPTRREQYF.

V usage is TRBV6-5 and J usage is TRBJ1-6, with TRBD1 identical over 8 bases. The CDR3 has 15 residues. Germline V CDR1 and CDR2: MNHEY, SVGAGI. The trim removed 4 bases at V and 8 bases at J, leaving 7 bases unmatched. CDR3 bases: TGTGCCAGCAGTTCACAGGGGGTGGGGGATTCACCCCTCCACTTT. Translation: CASSSQGVGDSPLHF.

Turning to this clone: Its ends do not fully match the called genes, so a read error is possible. This chain joins TRBV7-2 and TRBJ2-7, with D perhaps assigned TRBD1 or TRBD2 (7 bases each). Per germline, CDR1 SGHTA and CDR2 FQGNSA. The CDR3 totals 13 residues. The CDR3 loop is CASSLAVRDSEYF. CDR3 in DNA: TGTGCCAGCAGCCTAGCGGTTAGGGACAGTGAGTACTTC.

This chain joins TRBV5-1 and TRBJ1-3; D is unclear. The germline gives CDR1 SGHRS, CDR2 YFSETQ. The CDR3 spans 16 residues. V was shortened by 4 bases and J by 0 bases, with 14 bases between the two germline ends. The CDR3 region has the DNA TGCGCCAGCAGCAGGAGGACGTGGTACTCTGGAAACACCATATATTTT. Its translation is CASSRRTWYSGNTIYF.

The rearrangement joins TRBV7-8 to TRBJ2-7; 9 nucleotides line up with TRBD2. J was trimmed by 5 bases and V by 1 base; bases with no gene match: 6. The CDR3 sequence is 15 residues long. Per the germline V gene, CDR1 is SGHVS and CDR2 is FQNEAQ. The CDR3 loop is CASSLVALAGHEQYF. CDR3 coding DNA: TGTGCCAGCAGCTTAGTGGCACTAGCGGGTCACGAGCAGTACTTC.

The chain recombines TRBV5-1 with TRBJ2-1; D not resolved. Germline CDR1 SGHRS, CDR2 YFSETQ. This CDR3 is 14 amino acids long. V lost 6 bases to trimming and J lost 0 bases, with 10 bases between them. The CDR3 bases are TGCGCCAGCACTGATGGGAACTCCTACAATGAGCAGTTCTTC. Protein product: CASTDGNSYNEQFF.

This clone came up once. The rearrangement uses TRBV25-1 and TRBJ2-3, with a tentative D call TRBD1 (5 bases). V was trimmed by 1 base and J by 1 base, leaving 9 bases between them. CDR1 MGHDK and CDR2 SYGVNS come from the germline V gene. CDR3 length: 15 residues. CDR3 sequence reads: CASSESGAGTDTQYF. In DNA form, the CDR3 reads TGTGCCAGCAGTGAATCTGGGGCCGGCACAGATACGCAGTATTTT.

V usage is TRBV7-9 and J usage is TRBJ2-5; D remains unclear. The CDR3 loop spans 11 amino acids. V was cut by 4 bases and J by 5 bases, with 5 bases left in between. Germline V gene data show CDR1 as SEHNR and CDR2 as FQNEAQ (reference sequence). In nucleotides, the CDR3 is TGTGCCAGCAGCTCACCGGAGACCCAGTACTTC. This codes for CASSSPETQYF.

The chain recombines TRBV19 with TRBJ1-5; possible D gene TRBD1, 6 bases. Germline CDR1 is LNHDA and CDR2 is SQIVND (reference sequence). V was trimmed by 5 bases and J by 7 bases, leaving 9 bases between them. This CDR3 region has 12 residues. The CDR3 region has the DNA TGTGCCAGTAGTCTCGGGGGCCAGCCCCAGCATTTT. Its translation: CASSLGGQPQHF.

V usage is TRBV30 and J usage is TRBJ1-6; no firm D call. CDR1 and CDR2 from the germline V gene are GTSNPN and SVGIG (reference sequence). CDR3 size: 13 residues. Trimming stripped 5 bases from V and 7 bases from J, with 12 bases between. The CDR3 spells CAWVDGLNSPLHF. As DNA, the CDR3 is TGTGCCTGGGTAGACGGACTGAATTCACCCCTCCACTTT.

The genes are TRBV21-1 and TRBJ2-2. TRBV21-1 corresponds to a pseudogene. The CDR3 has 17 residues. The CDR3 nucleotides read TGTGCCAGCAGCAGCAGGACCACCGACGTCGGCACCGGGGAGCTGTTTTTT. Translation gives CASSSRTTDVGTGELFF.

The chain carries TRBV18 and TRBJ2-2; 7 nucleotides line up with TRBD2. The CDR3 is 16 residues long. Per germline, CDR1 KGHSH and CDR2 LQKENI. V shed 4 bases and J 1 base; nucleotides not matched to a gene: 6. CDR3: CASSLGGPRNTGELFF. The CDR3 DNA is TGTGCCAGCTCACTGGGAGGGCCTCGGAACACCGGGGAGCTGTTTTTT.

The chain carries TRBV6-5 and TRBJ1-1; 11 nucleotides line up with TRBD1. The CDR3 contains 14 residues. Germline V CDR1 and CDR2: MNHEY, SVGAGI. V shed 6 bases, J shed 5 bases, and the junction held 5 bases outside the gene matches. The CDR3 is CASRTGTGGTEAFF. The DNA for the CDR3 is TGTGCCAGCAGAACGGGGACAGGGGGGACTGAAGCTTTCTTT.

The rearrangement uses TRBV30 and TRBJ2-1, with TRBD2 matching 7 bases. The V and J ends lost 5 bases and 9 bases, in that order; junction bases with no gene match: 10. Germline CDR1 is GTSNPN and CDR2 is SVGIG (reference sequence). The CDR3 contains 13 residues. DNA for the CDR3: TGTGCCTGGGGGGGAGGGCCGTTAGGTGAGCAGTTCTTC. It is translated as CAWGGGPLGEQFF.

This chain connects TRBV19 to TRBJ2-1; no definite D call. Germline V gene data show CDR1 as LNHDA and CDR2 as SQIVND (reference sequence). This CDR3 is built from 15 residues. V lost 2 bases and J 0 bases, leaving 8 bases between the germline ends. The CDR3, as DNA: TGTGCCAGTAGTATAAGGGCAAGCTCCTACAATGAGCAGTTCTTC. This sequence encodes CASSIRASSYNEQFF. The whole variable domain, filled in from reference TRBV19 and TRBJ2-1, reads DGGITQSPKYLFRKEGQNVTLSCEQNLNHDAMYWYRQDPGQGLRLIYYSQIVNDFQKGDIAEGYSVSREKKESFPLTVTSAQKNPTAFYLCASSIRASSYNEQFFGPGTRLTVL.

V usage is TRBV30 and J usage is TRBJ1-5; D not resolved. CDR1 and CDR2 from the germline V gene are GTSNPN and SVGIG (reference sequence). This CDR3 is 13 amino acids long. V lost 1 base and J 7 bases, leaving 11 bases between the germline ends. In DNA, the CDR3 is TGTGCCTGGAGTGAGCCCGGCGGCCAGCCCCAGCATTTT. It is translated as CAWSEPGGQPQHF.

This chain uses TRBV12-3 or TRBV12-4 with TRBJ2-3; no reliable D call. The CDR3 loop spans 13 amino acids. V was trimmed by 6 bases and J by 4 bases, leaving 11 bases between them. The CDR3 spells CASRAWSPDTQYF. CDR3 DNA: TGTGCCAGCAGAGCTTGGAGCCCAGATACGCAGTATTTT.